This TCR beta chain was recorded in a study of T cells after posttransplantation cyclophosphamide. Study observations and caveats: TRB overlap between skin or GI tissue T cells and blood was limited.

This clone was picked up many times. Its antigen is unknown. Germline CDR1 reads LGHNT; CDR2 reads FRNRAP. CDR3 length: 16 residues. V gave up 2 bases and J gave up 4 bases; unmatched junction bases: 7. Clones were sequenced by immunoSEQ multiplex PCR, and TCRdb holds only the in-frame ones, with some missing. Recorded here are 40,000 to 45,000 clones, none singletons. This sequence was found in a man in his forties in good health, CMV-negative, and a related stem cell transplant donor. The sample comprised PBMCs. The chain employs TRBV12-5 and TRBJ2-2, with 7 nucleotides matching TRBD2. CDR3 sequence reads: CASGLPGLGGTGELFF. As DNA, the CDR3 is TGTGCTAGTGGTTTGCCAGGACTAGGCGGCACCGGGGAGCTGTTTTTT.